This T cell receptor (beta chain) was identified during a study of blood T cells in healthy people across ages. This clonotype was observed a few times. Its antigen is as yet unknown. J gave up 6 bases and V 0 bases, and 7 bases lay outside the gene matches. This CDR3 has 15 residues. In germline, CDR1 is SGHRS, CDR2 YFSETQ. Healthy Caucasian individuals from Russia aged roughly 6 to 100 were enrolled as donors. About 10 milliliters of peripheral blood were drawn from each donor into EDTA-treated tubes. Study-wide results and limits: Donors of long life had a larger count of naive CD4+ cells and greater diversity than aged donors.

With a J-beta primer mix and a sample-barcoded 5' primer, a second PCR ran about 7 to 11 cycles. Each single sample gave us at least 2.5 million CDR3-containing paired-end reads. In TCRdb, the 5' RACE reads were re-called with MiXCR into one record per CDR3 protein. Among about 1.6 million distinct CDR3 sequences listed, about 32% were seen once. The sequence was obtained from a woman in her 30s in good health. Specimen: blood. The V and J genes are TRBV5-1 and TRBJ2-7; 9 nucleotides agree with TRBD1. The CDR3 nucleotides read TGCGCCAGCAGCTTGGTCACCGGGACAGGGTTCGAGCAGTACTTC. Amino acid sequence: CASSLVTGTGFEQYF.